These T cell receptor beta chains were read from a single sample in a study of CD8+ T cells in alopecia areata. The assay was immunoSEQ multiplex PCR, and TCRdb's table has in-frame clones only and misses some. The sample carries 100,000 to 130,000 clones, less than 90% recorded once. Material: CD8+ T cells sorted from blood, obtained at week 24, from a patient treated with tofacitinib. These receptors all stem from a human donor with alopecia areata. Both conserved end residues are part of each CDR3. A D gene is named only where the DNA matches it firmly. Size is omitted from some rows. Given values are once, few, many or a class for expanded clones.

>-|-|TRBV7-6|17|TRBJ2-1
TGTGCCAGCAGCCAAACATCCGGGGCAATCTCCTACAATGAGCAGTTCTTC
CASSQTSGAISYNEQFF
>-|-|TRBV7-9|12|TRBJ2-7
TGTGCCAGCAGCTTTAGGAAAGGCGAGCAGTACTTC
CASSFRKGEQYF
>-|-|TRBV7-9|13|TRBJ2-5
TGTGCCAGCAACCCTAGGCAGCAAGAGACCCAGTACTTC
CASNPRQQETQYF
>TRBD2|-|TRBV4-2|16|TRBJ2-7
TGTGCCAGCAGCCAAGAACTAGCGGGGGGGCCCAACGAGCAGTACTTC
CASSQELAGGPNEQYF
>-|-|TRBV6-1|14|TRBJ1-1
TGTGCCAGCAGTCGCTATAGTCTGAACACTGAAGCTTTCTTT
CASSRYSLNTEAFF
>-|-|TRBV29-1|15|TRBJ2-7
TGCAGCGTTGACGAGGGTTTCCAGAGCTCCTACGAGCAGTACTTC
CSVDEGFQSSYEQYF
>-|-|TRBV7-9|14|TRBJ1-6
TGTGCCAGCAGCCCAGAGGGGTATAATTCACCCCTCCACTTT
CASSPEGYNSPLHF
>TRBD2|few|TRBV15|16|TRBJ2-5
TGTGCCACCAGCAGAGGGTCTAGCGGGGGCCAAGAGACCCAGTACTTC
CATSRGSSGGQETQYF
>-|-|TRBV21-1|14|TRBJ2-5
TGTGCCAGCAGCAAAGTGGGCCCTCAAGAGACCCAGTACTTC
CASSKVGPQETQYF
>TRBD1|-|TRBV11-2|14|TRBJ2-7
TGTGCCAGCAGCTTTCAGAGGACAGGGGGCGAGCAGTACTTC
CASSFQRTGGEQYF
>TRBD1|-|TRBV4-1|17|TRBJ2-7
TGCGCCAGCAGCCCGCTCCGGGACAGGGGGAACTACTACGAGCAGTACTTC
CASSPLRDRGNYYEQYF
>-|-|TRBV27|14|TRBJ1-1
TGTGCCAGCTCCCTTGCGAGACTGAACACTGAAGCTTTCTTT
CASSLARLNTEAFF
>-|-|TRBV27|16|TRBJ2-4
TGTGCCAGCAGTTCTACCCTCGGACAAAAAATTCAACTTCAGTACTTC
CASSSTLGQKIQLQYF
>TRBD1|-|TRBV23-1|15|TRBJ1-5
TGCGCCAGCAGTCAAAGGACAGGGAACTTTCAGCCCCAGCATTTT
CASSQRTGNFQPQHF
>TRBD1|-|TRBV19|15|TRBJ2-7
TGTGCCAGTAGTTCGGGACAGGTTAGCTCCTACGAGCAGTACTTC
CASSSGQVSSYEQYF
>TRBD2|-|TRBV4-2|16|TRBJ2-1
TGTGCCAGCAGCCAAGAGATGGTAGCGGGGGGGGATATACGGTTCTTC
CASSQEMVAGGDIRFF
>-|few|TRBV21-1|17|TRBJ2-5
TGTGCCAGCAGCAAAAGGTCCCCGGGACAATGCCAAGAGACCCAGTACTTC
CASSKRSPGQCQETQYF
>-|-|TRBV29-1|12|TRBJ2-3
TGCAGCGTTGCAGAAAGATCAGATACGCAGTATTTT
CSVAERSDTQYF
>-|-|TRBV29-1|15|TRBJ2-6
TGCAGCGTTTCAGGGGGGGGACCTGGGGCCAACGTCCTGACTTTC
CSVSGGGPGANVLTF
>TRBD2|-|TRBV6-5|15|TRBJ2-7
TGTGCCAGCAGTTTGTCGGGGGGGACCACCTACGAGCAGTACTTC
CASSLSGGTTYEQYF
>-|-|TRBV6-5|15|TRBJ2-3
TGTGCCAGCAGTTACATAGGGAGTCGCACAGATACGCAGTATTTT
CASSYIGSRTDTQYF
>-|-|TRBV7-6|13|TRBJ1-2
TGTGCCAGCAGCTCAGGGTCGGGGTATGGCTACACCTTC
CASSSGSGYGYTF
>-|-|TRBV4-1|15|TRBJ2-7
TGCGCCAGCAGCGCACTTCCGGGGCCCACCTACGAGCAGTACTTC
CASSALPGPTYEQYF
>TRBD1|-|TRBV4-1|14|TRBJ2-1
TGCGCCAGCAGCCCCGGACAGGGGTTCAATGAGCAGTTCTTC
CASSPGQGFNEQFF
>-|-|TRBV5-8|12|TRBJ2-7
TGTGCCAGCAGCCCCGACGGAGACGAGCAGTACTTC
CASSPDGDEQYF
>-|-|TRBV29-1|14|TRBJ1-4
TGCAGCGTTGAAGTTGCAGGTCATAATGAAAAACTGTTTTTT
CSVEVAGHNEKLFF
>-|-|TRBV5-6|12|TRBJ2-7
TGTGCCAGCCATAACAGCCTCTACGAGCAGTACTTC
CASHNSLYEQYF
>TRBD1|-|TRBV7-9|15|TRBJ1-6
TGTGCCAGCAGCGTGGGACAGGGGGCTAATTCACCCCTCCACTTT
CASSVGQGANSPLHF
>TRBD1|-|TRBV5-6|14|TRBJ2-7
TGTGCCAGCAGCTACGGACAGGGGGCCTACGAGCAGTACTTC
CASSYGQGAYEQYF
>TRBD2|-|TRBV6-6|14|TRBJ2-5
TGTGCCAGCAGTTCCGGGGGGGCCGGAGAGACCCAGTACTTC
CASSSGGAGETQYF